The rows below give T cell receptor beta chains drawn from one sample of a study of regulatory T cells in long-lasting Graves disease. TCRdb re-called the multiplex PCR reads with MiXCR, one entry per CDR3 protein. The sample records 310,000 or so distinct CDR3 sequences, roughly 21% being singletons. The sequenced sample was peripheral blood mononuclear cells (PBMCs), obtained when the disease was refractory, from a patient treated with antithyroid drugs. All receptors derive from a female donor with Graves disease. Each CDR3 is given with its conserved first and last residue. A D gene is named only where the DNA matches it firmly. Size is stated for part of the rows, as once, few or many counts, or as a class when the clone is expanded.

CDR3 length: 17; J gene: TRBJ2-5; V gene: TRBV10-2; D gene: NA; clone size: many; CDR3 DNA: TGCGCCAGCAGTGAGTGGGGGAAGACTAGTATCCAAGAGACCCAGTACTTC; CDR3 protein: CASSEWGKTSIQETQYF
CDR3 length: 14; J gene: TRBJ2-7; V gene: TRBV6-1; D gene: NA; clone size: NA; CDR3 DNA: TGTGCCAGCAGTCGGGACGACCTGGATTACGAGCAGTACTTC; CDR3 protein: CASSRDDLDYEQYF
CDR3 length: 16; J gene: TRBJ1-5; V gene: TRBV12-3/TRBV12-4; D gene: TRBD1; clone size: many; CDR3 DNA: TGTGCCAGCAGTCTTACAGGGGGGCTGGGCAATCAGCCCCAGCATTTT; CDR3 protein: CASSLTGGLGNQPQHF
CDR3 length: 13; J gene: TRBJ2-5; V gene: TRBV4-1; D gene: NA; clone size: few; CDR3 DNA: TGCGCCAGCAGCCAAGGGCTTCCCGAGACCCAGTACTTC; CDR3 protein: CASSQGLPETQYF
CDR3 length: 15; J gene: TRBJ2-5; V gene: TRBV6-2/TRBV6-3; D gene: NA; clone size: NA; CDR3 DNA: TGTGCCAGCAGTTTTGGCGCAGGCACACAAGAGACCCAGTACTTC; CDR3 protein: CASSFGAGTQETQYF
CDR3 length: 16; J gene: TRBJ1-1; V gene: TRBV7-9; D gene: TRBD1; clone size: many; CDR3 DNA: TGTGCCAGCAGCCTCAGGGCAGGGGGCGCGGACACTGAAGCTTTCTTT; CDR3 protein: CASSLRAGGADTEAFF
CDR3 length: 13; J gene: TRBJ1-1; V gene: TRBV7-2; D gene: NA; clone size: many; CDR3 DNA: TGTGCCAGCGGGCGGTTTTTGAACACTGAAGCTTTCTTT; CDR3 protein: CASGRFLNTEAFF
CDR3 length: 15; J gene: TRBJ2-1; V gene: TRBV28; D gene: TRBD2; clone size: NA; CDR3 DNA: TGTGCCAGCAGTCCAAGGACTAGCGGCTACAATGAGCAGTTCTTC; CDR3 protein: CASSPRTSGYNEQFF
CDR3 length: 17; J gene: TRBJ2-2; V gene: TRBV6-1; D gene: TRBD2; clone size: NA; CDR3 DNA: TGTGCCAGCACCCAGTGGACCGGGACTAGAGGCACCGGGGAGCTGTTTTTT; CDR3 protein: CASTQWTGTRGTGELFF
CDR3 length: 14; J gene: TRBJ2-7; V gene: TRBV2; D gene: TRBD2; clone size: many; CDR3 DNA: TGTGCCAGCATAGAGACTAGCGGGGGGTACGAGCAGTACTTC; CDR3 protein: CASIETSGGYEQYF
CDR3 length: 15; J gene: TRBJ2-7; V gene: TRBV7-2; D gene: NA; clone size: many; CDR3 DNA: TGTGCCAGCAGCCCACGGACAGGACTAACCTACGAGCAGTACTTC; CDR3 protein: CASSPRTGLTYEQYF
CDR3 length: 14; J gene: TRBJ2-5; V gene: TRBV7-2; D gene: NA; clone size: many; CDR3 DNA: TGTGCCAGCAGCTTAAGGTGCAGTTGCGAGACCCAGTACTTC; CDR3 protein: CASSLRCSCETQYF
CDR3 length: 12; J gene: TRBJ2-7; V gene: TRBV6-1; D gene: NA; clone size: many; CDR3 DNA: TGTGCCAGCAGCACCGGGACACCCGAGCAGTACTTC; CDR3 protein: CASSTGTPEQYF
CDR3 length: 13; J gene: TRBJ1-2; V gene: TRBV6-1; D gene: TRBD1; clone size: many; CDR3 DNA: TGTGCCAGCGGCCAGGGGGCCATTACCCGCTACACCTTC; CDR3 protein: CASGQGAITRYTF
CDR3 length: 13; J gene: TRBJ1-2; V gene: TRBV5-1; D gene: NA; clone size: NA; CDR3 DNA: TGCGCCAGCAGCTTGAGCCAGGTTGATGGCTACACCTTC; CDR3 protein: CASSLSQVDGYTF
CDR3 length: 20; J gene: TRBJ2-1; V gene: TRBV2; D gene: TRBD2; clone size: NA; CDR3 DNA: TGTGCCAGCAGTAGGGGCAGTACCACTAGCGGGAGCAAACGGTACAATGAGCAGTTCTTC; CDR3 protein: CASSRGSTTSGSKRYNEQFF
CDR3 length: 17; J gene: TRBJ2-5; V gene: TRBV3-1; D gene: NA; clone size: many; CDR3 DNA: TGTGCCAGCAGCTGGCCAGGAGGGGGCACCAACTGGGAGACCCAGTACTTC; CDR3 protein: CASSWPGGGTNWETQYF
CDR3 length: 14; J gene: TRBJ1-6; V gene: TRBV6-1; D gene: TRBD1; clone size: many; CDR3 DNA: TGTGCCAGCACCCAAGGGACAGGGGGTTCACCCCTCCACTTT; CDR3 protein: CASTQGTGGSPLHF
CDR3 length: 12; J gene: TRBJ2-3; V gene: TRBV7-2; D gene: TRBD2; clone size: many; CDR3 DNA: TGTGCCAGCAGCACTAGCGCAGATACGCAGTATTTT; CDR3 protein: CASSTSADTQYF
CDR3 length: 14; J gene: TRBJ1-1; V gene: TRBV4-1; D gene: NA; clone size: few; CDR3 DNA: TGCGCCAGCAGCCAAGGACTGTTGAACACTGAAGCTTTCTTT; CDR3 protein: CASSQGLLNTEAFF
CDR3 length: 14; J gene: TRBJ1-1; V gene: TRBV14; D gene: TRBD1; clone size: NA; CDR3 DNA: TGTGCCAGCAGCCAAGCCTACAGGGGGCGGAAGGCTTTCTTT; CDR3 protein: CASSQAYRGRKAFF
CDR3 length: 16; J gene: TRBJ1-1; V gene: TRBV7-9; D gene: TRBD1; clone size: NA; CDR3 DNA: TGTGCCAGCAGCTTATGGTCGCAGGGGGCTTGGACTGAAGCTTTCTTT; CDR3 protein: CASSLWSQGAWTEAFF
CDR3 length: 17; J gene: TRBJ2-7; V gene: TRBV27; D gene: TRBD2; clone size: many; CDR3 DNA: TGTGCCAGCCCAACCGGGGGCATAGCGGGAGGGTTCTACGAGCAGTACTTC; CDR3 protein: CASPTGGIAGGFYEQYF
CDR3 length: 15; J gene: TRBJ2-7; V gene: TRBV7-6; D gene: TRBD1; clone size: NA; CDR3 DNA: TGTGCCAGCAGCGAGGGACAGGGGAAAGCCTACGAGCAGTACTTC; CDR3 protein: CASSEGQGKAYEQYF
CDR3 length: 16; J gene: TRBJ1-6; V gene: TRBV6-2/TRBV6-3; D gene: NA; clone size: NA; CDR3 DNA: TGTGCCAGCATGATTGGAGGACATTTCGGGGGATCACCCCTCCACTTT; CDR3 protein: CASMIGGHFGGSPLHF
CDR3 length: 12; J gene: TRBJ1-1; V gene: TRBV3-1; D gene: NA; clone size: few; CDR3 DNA: TGTGCCAGCAGCCAGGGTGTCGGAGGAGCTTTCTTT; CDR3 protein: CASSQGVGGAFF
CDR3 length: 15; J gene: TRBJ2-1; V gene: TRBV19; D gene: TRBD2; clone size: NA; CDR3 DNA: TGTGCCAGTAGTCTGGGGACTAGCGGGAACAATGAGCAGTTCTTC; CDR3 protein: CASSLGTSGNNEQFF
CDR3 length: 15; J gene: TRBJ2-7; V gene: TRBV7-2; D gene: NA; clone size: NA; CDR3 DNA: TGTGCCAGCAGCTTAGCTAGCAGGGGCGCCTACGAGCAGTACTTC; CDR3 protein: CASSLASRGAYEQYF
CDR3 length: 16; J gene: TRBJ1-2; V gene: TRBV20-1; D gene: TRBD1; clone size: few; CDR3 DNA: TGCAGTGCTAGACTGGGGCCGACAGGGGGTATCTATGGCTACACCTTC; CDR3 protein: CSARLGPTGGIYGYTF
CDR3 length: 13; J gene: TRBJ1-2; V gene: TRBV29-1; D gene: TRBD1; clone size: many; CDR3 DNA: TGCAGCGTTTTCCGGGACAGGGGGCTTGGCTACACCTTC; CDR3 protein: CSVFRDRGLGYTF
CDR3 length: 15; J gene: TRBJ2-2; V gene: TRBV2; D gene: NA; clone size: many; CDR3 DNA: TGTGCCAGCAGGGCCTGGGCAGGGAACACCGGGGAGCTGTTTTTT; CDR3 protein: CASRAWAGNTGELFF
CDR3 length: 13; J gene: TRBJ1-1; V gene: TRBV6-1; D gene: NA; clone size: NA; CDR3 DNA: TGTGCCAGCAGTGAGGGGGACCGGACTGAAGCTTTCTTT; CDR3 protein: CASSEGDRTEAFF
CDR3 length: 17; J gene: TRBJ2-3; V gene: TRBV5-1; D gene: NA; clone size: NA; CDR3 DNA: TGCGCCAGCAGCTTGAACCAAGGGACCCGCACTCCAGATACGCAGTATTTT; CDR3 protein: CASSLNQGTRTPDTQYF